A selection of T cell receptor beta chains follows, all from one sample in a study of blood T cell repertoires in COVID-19. The protocol was immunoSEQ multiplex PCR, while the TCRdb copy is restricted to in-frame clones and leaves out a portion. The table lists 200,000 to 250,000 clones, 70% to 90% of them singletons. Sequencing used peripheral blood. These receptors were obtained from a man younger than 30 with active or convalescent COVID-19. The CDR3 runs from the conserved cysteine through the conserved F or W. The D gene is left open where the match is weak. Clone sizes are given selectively: once, few, many, or a class where the clone is expanded.

.,TRBJ1-1,TRBV24-1,.,TGTGCCACCAGTGATTCTAGAGGCCACCCGAACACTGAAGCTTTCTTT,CATSDSRGHPNTEAFF
TRBD1,TRBJ2-1,TRBV5-1,.,TGCGCCAGCAGCTTTCCAGTTGGGACAGGGATTTCCAATGAGCAGTTCTTC,CASSFPVGTGISNEQFF
TRBD2,TRBJ2-1,TRBV4-3,.,TGCGCCAGCAGCCAAGTTGACCCTGGACTAGCTTTGTACAATGAGCAGTTCTTC,CASSQVDPGLALYNEQFF
TRBD2,TRBJ2-7,TRBV2,.,TGTGCCAGCAGTTGGCGGGAGGATAAAGAGCAGTACTTC,CASSWREDKEQYF
TRBD2,TRBJ2-7,TRBV2,many,TGTGCCAGCCGGGAGGGGAGCCACGAGCAGTACTTC,CASREGSHEQYF
.,TRBJ1-5,TRBV9,once,TGTGCCAGCAGCCCCCGGAGGCGACAACCCAATCAGCCCCAGCATTTT,CASSPRRRQPNQPQHF
TRBD1,TRBJ2-7,TRBV19,.,TGTGCCAGTAGTATCGGGTCGGGACAGAGATCCTACGAGCAGTACTTC,CASSIGSGQRSYEQYF
TRBD1,TRBJ2-7,TRBV6-1,.,TGTGCCAGCAGTGAAAGGACAGGGTTGGACGAGCAGTACTTC,CASSERTGLDEQYF
.,TRBJ2-7,TRBV10-2,.,TGCGCCAGCAGGGCACAGGGTACCTACGAGCAGTACTTC,CASRAQGTYEQYF
.,TRBJ1-2,TRBV10-1,.,TGCGCCAGCAGTGAGGGGGCGTATGGCTACACCTTC,CASSEGAYGYTF
.,TRBJ2-3,TRBV6-4,.,TGTGCCAGCAGCCCGGGTGTTCTTCGTACAGATACGCAGTATTTT,CASSPGVLRTDTQYF
.,TRBJ2-7,TRBV6-2/TRBV6-3,.,TGTGCCAGCAGTTACTCGCTCACACACCGGGACTCAACCTACGAGCAGTACTTC,CASSYSLTHRDSTYEQYF
TRBD1,TRBJ1-2,TRBV13,.,TGTGCCAGCAGCTCGACAGGGGAGGAATATGGCTACACCTTC,CASSSTGEEYGYTF
TRBD1,TRBJ2-5,TRBV7-2,.,TGTGCCAGCAGCTTTCTTTTCAGACCCGGGACAGGGGGCCGGGAGACCCAGTACTTC,CASSFLFRPGTGGRETQYF
TRBD1,TRBJ1-4,TRBV6-5,.,TGTGCCAGCAGTTATAGTCAGGGGGCGTCTTTTGAAAAACTGTTTTTT,CASSYSQGASFEKLFF
.,TRBJ1-5,TRBV6-5,.,TGTGCCAGCGGGGCATTCCCGACGTTCAATCAGCCCCAGCATTTT,CASGAFPTFNQPQHF
TRBD1,TRBJ1-1,TRBV7-2,.,TGTGCCAGCAGCTTAGCTCCGGGACAGTTGAACACTGAAGCTTTCTTT,CASSLAPGQLNTEAFF
TRBD1,TRBJ1-1,TRBV6-6,.,TGTGCCAGCAGGGGACAGGTTGGGTCTGAAGCTTTCTTT,CASRGQVGSEAFF
TRBD1,TRBJ2-7,TRBV7-2,.,TGTGCCAGCAGCTTGAGGACAGGGGGCGGATCCGAGCAGTACTTC,CASSLRTGGGSEQYF
.,TRBJ2-1,TRBV6-6,few,TGTGCCAGCAGTAGGGGTAATGAGCAGTTCTTC,CASSRGNEQFF
TRBD2,TRBJ2-1,TRBV2,.,TGTGCCGGGAAGCGGGACCCCATTGATGAGCAGTTCTTC,CAGKRDPIDEQFF
.,TRBJ1-1,TRBV2,.,TGTGCCAGCAGCGGGATCCCCACTGAAGCTTTCTTT,CASSGIPTEAFF
.,TRBJ2-1,TRBV6-4,once,TGTGCCAGCAGTGACTCCGGACTCTACAATGAGCAGTTCTTC,CASSDSGLYNEQFF
.,TRBJ2-1,TRBV6-2/TRBV6-3,few,TGTGCCAGCAGTTCGAGCTCCTACAATGAGCAGTTCTTC,CASSSSSYNEQFF
.,TRBJ2-7,TRBV7-9,.,TGTGCCAGCAGCTTAGCAGGGGCGCCCTACGAGCAGTACTTC,CASSLAGAPYEQYF